Sequencing of this T cell receptor beta chain was carried out in a study of TIL therapy for anti-PD-1-resistant metastatic lung cancer. Study-wide background: Most patients had lung adenocarcinoma.

The immunoSEQ assay was v3. Only in-frame clones appear in the TCRdb table, and some are missing; sequencing was by immunoSEQ multiplex PCR. The table includes about 36,000 clones, about 73% detected once. V shed 4 bases, J shed 4 bases, and the junction held 4 bases outside the gene matches. In germline, CDR1 is MNHNS, CDR2 SASEGT. The CDR3 consists of 13 residues. Described time point: pre-treatment sample, taken before nivolumab and TIL therapy. This specimen consisted of blood, obtained at baseline. The source of this sequence is a person between 25 and 79 years old with non-small cell lung cancer. The J gene is TRBJ2-7, the V gene TRBV6-1; TRBD2 matches 7 bases. CDR3 bases: TGTGCCAGCAGTGGGACTAGTTTGTACGAGCAGTACTTC. This encodes CASSGTSLYEQYF.